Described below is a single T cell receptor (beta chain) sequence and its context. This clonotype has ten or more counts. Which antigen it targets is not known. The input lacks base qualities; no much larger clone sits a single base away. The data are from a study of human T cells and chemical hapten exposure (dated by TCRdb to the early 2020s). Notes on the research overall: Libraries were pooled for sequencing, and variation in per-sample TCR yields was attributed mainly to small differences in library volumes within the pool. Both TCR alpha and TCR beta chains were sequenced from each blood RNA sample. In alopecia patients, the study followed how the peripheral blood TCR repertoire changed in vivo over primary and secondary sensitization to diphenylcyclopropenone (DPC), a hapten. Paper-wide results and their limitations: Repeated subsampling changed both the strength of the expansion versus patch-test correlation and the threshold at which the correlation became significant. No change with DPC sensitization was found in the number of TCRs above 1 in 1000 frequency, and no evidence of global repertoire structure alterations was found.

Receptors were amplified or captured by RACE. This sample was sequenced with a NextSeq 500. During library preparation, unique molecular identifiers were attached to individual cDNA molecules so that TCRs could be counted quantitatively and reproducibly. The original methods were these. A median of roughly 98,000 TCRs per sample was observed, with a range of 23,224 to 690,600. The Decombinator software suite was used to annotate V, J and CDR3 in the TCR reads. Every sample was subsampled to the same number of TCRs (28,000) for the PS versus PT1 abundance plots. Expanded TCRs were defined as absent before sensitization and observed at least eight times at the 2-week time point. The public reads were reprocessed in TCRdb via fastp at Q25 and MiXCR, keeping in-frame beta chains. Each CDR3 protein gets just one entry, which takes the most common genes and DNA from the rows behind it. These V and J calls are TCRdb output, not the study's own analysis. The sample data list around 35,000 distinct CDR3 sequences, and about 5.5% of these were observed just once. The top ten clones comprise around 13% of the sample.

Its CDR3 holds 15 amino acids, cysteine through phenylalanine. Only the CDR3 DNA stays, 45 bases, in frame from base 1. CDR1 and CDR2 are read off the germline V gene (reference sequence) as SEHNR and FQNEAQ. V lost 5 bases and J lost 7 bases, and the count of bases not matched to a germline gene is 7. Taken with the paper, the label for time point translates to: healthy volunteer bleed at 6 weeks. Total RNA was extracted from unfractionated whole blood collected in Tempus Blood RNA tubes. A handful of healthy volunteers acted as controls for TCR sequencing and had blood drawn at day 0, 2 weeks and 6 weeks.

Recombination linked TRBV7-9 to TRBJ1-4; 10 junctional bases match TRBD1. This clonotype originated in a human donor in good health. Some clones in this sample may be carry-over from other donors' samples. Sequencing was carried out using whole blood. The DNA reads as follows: TGTGCCAGCAGCACCGACAGGGGGCTCGGTGAAAAACTGTTTTTT. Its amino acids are CASSTDRGLGEKLFF.